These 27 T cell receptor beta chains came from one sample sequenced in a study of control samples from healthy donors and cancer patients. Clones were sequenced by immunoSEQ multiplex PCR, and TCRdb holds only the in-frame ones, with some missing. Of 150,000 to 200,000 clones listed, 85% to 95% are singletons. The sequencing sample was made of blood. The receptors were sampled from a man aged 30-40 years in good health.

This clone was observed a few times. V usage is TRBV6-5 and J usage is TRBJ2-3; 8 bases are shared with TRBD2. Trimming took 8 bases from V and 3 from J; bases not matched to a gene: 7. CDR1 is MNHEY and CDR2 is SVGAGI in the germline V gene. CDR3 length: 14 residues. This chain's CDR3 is CASARGGETDTQYF. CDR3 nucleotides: TGTGCCAGCGCCCGGGGGGGCGAGACAGATACGCAGTATTTT.

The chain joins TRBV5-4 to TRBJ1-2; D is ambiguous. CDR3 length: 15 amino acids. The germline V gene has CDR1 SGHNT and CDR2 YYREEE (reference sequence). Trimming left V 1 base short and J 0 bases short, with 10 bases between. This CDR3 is CASSLSPGTNYGYTF. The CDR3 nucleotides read TGTGCCAGCAGCTTGAGTCCGGGAACTAACTATGGCTACACCTTC.

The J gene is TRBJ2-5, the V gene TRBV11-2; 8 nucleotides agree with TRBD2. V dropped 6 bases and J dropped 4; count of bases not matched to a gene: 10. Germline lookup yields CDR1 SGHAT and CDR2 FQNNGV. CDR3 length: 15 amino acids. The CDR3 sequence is CASSPFGGAGETQYF. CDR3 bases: TGTGCCAGCAGTCCCTTCGGGGGGGCCGGAGAGACCCAGTACTTC.

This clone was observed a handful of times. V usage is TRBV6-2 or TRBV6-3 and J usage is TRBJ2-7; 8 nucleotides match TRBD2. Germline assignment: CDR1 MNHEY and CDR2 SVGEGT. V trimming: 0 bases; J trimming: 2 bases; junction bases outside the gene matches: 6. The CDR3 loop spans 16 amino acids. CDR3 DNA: TGTGCCAGCAGTTACTCGAGAGCGGGGGACCCCTACGAGCAGTACTTC. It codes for CASSYSRAGDPYEQYF.

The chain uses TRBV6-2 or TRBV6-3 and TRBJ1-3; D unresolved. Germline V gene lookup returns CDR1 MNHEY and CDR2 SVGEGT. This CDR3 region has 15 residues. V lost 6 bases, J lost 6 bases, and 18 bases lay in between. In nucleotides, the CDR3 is TGTGCCAGCAGCAGAACAACCGGGAGTTTAAACACCATATATTTT. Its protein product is CASSRTTGSLNTIYF.

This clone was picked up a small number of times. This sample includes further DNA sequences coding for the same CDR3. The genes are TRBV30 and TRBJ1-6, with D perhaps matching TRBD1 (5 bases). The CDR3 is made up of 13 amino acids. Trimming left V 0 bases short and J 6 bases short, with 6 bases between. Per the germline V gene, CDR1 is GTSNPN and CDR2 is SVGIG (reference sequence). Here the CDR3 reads CAWSVQGNSPLHF. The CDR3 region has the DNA TGTGCCTGGAGTGTTCAGGGTAATTCACCCCTCCACTTT.

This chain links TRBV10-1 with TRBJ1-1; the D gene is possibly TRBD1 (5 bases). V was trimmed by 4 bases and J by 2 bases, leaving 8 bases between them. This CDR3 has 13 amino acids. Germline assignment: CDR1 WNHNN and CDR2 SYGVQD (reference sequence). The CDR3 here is CASSVQGNTEAFF. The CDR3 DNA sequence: TGCGCCAGCAGTGTTCAGGGTAACACTGAAGCTTTCTTT.

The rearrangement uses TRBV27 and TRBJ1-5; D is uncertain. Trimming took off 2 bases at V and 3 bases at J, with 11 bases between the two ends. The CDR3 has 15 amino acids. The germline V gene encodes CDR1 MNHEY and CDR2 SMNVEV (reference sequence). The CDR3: CASSLSAIYNQPQHF. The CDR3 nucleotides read TGTGCCAGCAGTTTAAGTGCCATCTACAATCAGCCCCAGCATTTT.

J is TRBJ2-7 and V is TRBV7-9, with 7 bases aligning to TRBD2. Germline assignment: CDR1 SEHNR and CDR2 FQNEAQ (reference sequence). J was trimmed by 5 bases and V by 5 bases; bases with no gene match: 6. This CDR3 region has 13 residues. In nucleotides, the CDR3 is TGTGCCAGCAGCCCCCCCGCGGGGGACGAGCAGTACTTC. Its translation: CASSPPAGDEQYF.

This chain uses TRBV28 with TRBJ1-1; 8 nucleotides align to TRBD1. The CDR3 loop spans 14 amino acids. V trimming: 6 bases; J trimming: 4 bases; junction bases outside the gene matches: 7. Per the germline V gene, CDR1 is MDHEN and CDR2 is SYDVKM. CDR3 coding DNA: TGTGCCAGCAGGGGAGGACAGGGTGGCACTGAAGCTTTCTTT. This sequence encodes CASRGGQGGTEAFF.

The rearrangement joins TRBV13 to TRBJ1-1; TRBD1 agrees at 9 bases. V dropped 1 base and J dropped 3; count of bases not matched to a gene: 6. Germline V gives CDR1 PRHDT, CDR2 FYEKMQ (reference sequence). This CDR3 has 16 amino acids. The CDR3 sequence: CASSLVGTGRYTEAFF. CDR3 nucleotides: TGTGCCAGCAGCTTAGTGGGGACAGGGAGATACACTGAAGCTTTCTTT.

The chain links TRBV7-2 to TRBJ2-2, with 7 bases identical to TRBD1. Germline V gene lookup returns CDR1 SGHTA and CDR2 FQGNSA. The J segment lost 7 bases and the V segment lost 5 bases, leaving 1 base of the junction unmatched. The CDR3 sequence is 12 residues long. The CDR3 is CASSQGVGELFF. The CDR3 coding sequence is TGTGCCAGCAGCCAGGGGGTCGGGGAGCTGTTTTTT.

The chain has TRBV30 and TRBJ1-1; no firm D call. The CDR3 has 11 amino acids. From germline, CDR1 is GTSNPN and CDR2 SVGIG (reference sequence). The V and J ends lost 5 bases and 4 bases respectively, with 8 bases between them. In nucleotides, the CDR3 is TGTGCCTGGGGTTCGCCCACTGAAGCTTTCTTT. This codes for CAWGSPTEAFF.

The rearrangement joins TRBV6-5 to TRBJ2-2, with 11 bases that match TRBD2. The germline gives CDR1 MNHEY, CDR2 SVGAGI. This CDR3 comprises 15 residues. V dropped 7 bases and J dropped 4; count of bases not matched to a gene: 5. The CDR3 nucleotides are TGTGCCAGCACCATAGCGGGGGGGACCACCGGGGAGCTGTTTTTT. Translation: CASTIAGGTTGELFF.

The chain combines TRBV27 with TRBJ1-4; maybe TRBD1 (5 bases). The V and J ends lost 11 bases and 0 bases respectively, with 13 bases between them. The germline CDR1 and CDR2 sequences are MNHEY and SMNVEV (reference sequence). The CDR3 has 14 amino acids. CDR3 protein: CASAGGATNEKLFF. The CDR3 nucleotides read TGTGCCTCCGCTGGGGGGGCAACTAATGAAAAACTGTTTTTT.

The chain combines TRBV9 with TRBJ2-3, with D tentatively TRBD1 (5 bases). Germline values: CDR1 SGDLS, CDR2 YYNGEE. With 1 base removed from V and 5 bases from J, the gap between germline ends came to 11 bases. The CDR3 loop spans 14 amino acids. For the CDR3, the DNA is TGTGCCAGCAGCGTAAGGCTGGGGCAAGATACGCAGTATTTT. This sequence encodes CASSVRLGQDTQYF.

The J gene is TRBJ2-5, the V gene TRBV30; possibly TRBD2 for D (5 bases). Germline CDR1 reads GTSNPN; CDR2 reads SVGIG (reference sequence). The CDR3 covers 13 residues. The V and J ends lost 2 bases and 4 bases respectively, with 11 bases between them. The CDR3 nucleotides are TGTGCCTGGAGTCCGGACTGGGGAGAGACCCAGTACTTC. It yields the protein CAWSPDWGETQYF.

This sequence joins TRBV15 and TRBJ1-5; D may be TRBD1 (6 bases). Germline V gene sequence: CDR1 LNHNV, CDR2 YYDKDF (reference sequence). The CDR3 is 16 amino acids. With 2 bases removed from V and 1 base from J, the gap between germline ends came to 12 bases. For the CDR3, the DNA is TGTGCCACCAGCAGAAACAGGGAGGTCAGCAATCAGCCCCAGCATTTT. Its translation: CATSRNREVSNQPQHF.

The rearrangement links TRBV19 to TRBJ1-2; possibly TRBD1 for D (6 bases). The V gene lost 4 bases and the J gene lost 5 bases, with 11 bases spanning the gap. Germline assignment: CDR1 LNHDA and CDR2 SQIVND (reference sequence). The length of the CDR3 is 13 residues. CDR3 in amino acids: CASSTSGQYGYTF. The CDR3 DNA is TGTGCCAGTAGTACCTCAGGACAGTATGGCTACACCTTC.

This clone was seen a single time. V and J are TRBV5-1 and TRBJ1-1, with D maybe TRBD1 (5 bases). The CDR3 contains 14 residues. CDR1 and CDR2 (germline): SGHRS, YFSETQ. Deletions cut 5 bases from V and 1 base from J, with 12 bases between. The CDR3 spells CASSKGAPNTEAFF. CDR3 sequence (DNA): TGCGCCAGCAGTAAAGGGGCTCCGAACACTGAAGCTTTCTTT.

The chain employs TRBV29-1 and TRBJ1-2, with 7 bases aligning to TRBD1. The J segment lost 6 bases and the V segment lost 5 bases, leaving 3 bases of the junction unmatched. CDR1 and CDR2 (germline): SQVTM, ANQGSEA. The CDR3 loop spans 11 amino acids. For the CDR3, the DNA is TGCAGCGTTTCACAGGGGAATGGCTACACCTTC. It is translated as CSVSQGNGYTF.

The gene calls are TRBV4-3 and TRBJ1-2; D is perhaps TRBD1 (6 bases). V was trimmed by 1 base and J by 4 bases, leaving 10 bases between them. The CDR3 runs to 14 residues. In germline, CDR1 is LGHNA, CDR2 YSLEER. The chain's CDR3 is CASSQGNRAYGYTF. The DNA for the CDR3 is TGCGCCAGCAGCCAAGGTAACAGGGCCTATGGCTACACCTTC.

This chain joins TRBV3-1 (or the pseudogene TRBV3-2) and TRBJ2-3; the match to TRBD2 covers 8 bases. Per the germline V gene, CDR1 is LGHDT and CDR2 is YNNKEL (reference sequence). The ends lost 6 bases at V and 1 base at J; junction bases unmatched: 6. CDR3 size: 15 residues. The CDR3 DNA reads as TGTGCCAGCAGGGCTGGGCGGGGGGGCACAGATACGCAGTATTTT. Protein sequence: CASRAGRGGTDTQYF.

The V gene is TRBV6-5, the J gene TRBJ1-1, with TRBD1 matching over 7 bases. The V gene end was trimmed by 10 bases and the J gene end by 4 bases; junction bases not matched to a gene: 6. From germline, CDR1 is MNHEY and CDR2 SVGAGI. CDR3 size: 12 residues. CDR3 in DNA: TGTGCCACCACAGGGGTGGGCACTGAAGCTTTCTTT. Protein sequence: CATTGVGTEAFF.

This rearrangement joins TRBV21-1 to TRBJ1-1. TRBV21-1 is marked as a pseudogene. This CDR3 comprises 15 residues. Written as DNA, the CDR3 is TGTGCCAGCAGCTTCCAAAGAAAACTACAGCGAGAAGCTTTCTTT. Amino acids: CASSFQRKLQREAFF.

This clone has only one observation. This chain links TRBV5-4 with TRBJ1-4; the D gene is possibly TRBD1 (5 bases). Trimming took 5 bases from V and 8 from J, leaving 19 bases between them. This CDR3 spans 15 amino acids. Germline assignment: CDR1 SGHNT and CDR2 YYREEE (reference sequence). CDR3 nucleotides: TGTGCCAGCAGTTCCAGCCGGGACCTTCGGGAAAAACTGTTTTTT. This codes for CASSSSRDLREKLFF.

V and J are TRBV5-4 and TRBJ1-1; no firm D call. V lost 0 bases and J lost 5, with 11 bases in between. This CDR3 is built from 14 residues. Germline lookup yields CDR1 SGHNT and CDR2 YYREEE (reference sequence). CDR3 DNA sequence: TGTGCCAGCAGCTTGGGATCAGGACCAACTGAAGCTTTCTTT. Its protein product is CASSLGSGPTEAFF.